The next 23 T cell receptor beta chains were all read from a single sample in a study of blood T cells in healthy people across ages (dated by TCRdb to the mid-2010s). Library preparation used 5' RACE. Sequencing relied on an Illumina HiSeq 2500. A second roughly 6 to 12 cycle PCR used a sample-barcoded 5' primer and a J-beta primer mix. The public reads were quality trimmed at Q25 with fastp and then assembled into clones with MiXCR by TCRdb, keeping productive beta chains. When rows share a CDR3 protein, they turn into one entry using the most common DNA and genes. The sample yields about 940,000 distinct CDR3 sequences; roughly 48% were counted once. The ten biggest clones cover over 10% of the sample. Material: blood. These receptors were collected from a young man in good health.

This clonotype was observed a few times. A clone one base away is much larger, so this may be a read error. The chain combines TRBV12-3 or TRBV12-4 with TRBJ2-7; D unclear. This CDR3 contains 13 residues. V was cut by 3 bases and J by 0 bases, with 6 bases left in between. This chain's CDR3 is CASSFYSSYEQYF. The DNA of the CDR3 is TGTGCCAGCAGTTTCTACAGCTCCTACGAGCAGTACTTC.

Comment on this clonotype: A much larger clone differs by one base, so this may be a read error. The chain links TRBV5-1 to TRBJ2-1; D ambiguous. The CDR3 has 15 residues. The V gene's germline CDR1 is SGHRS and CDR2 YFSETQ. V shed 0 bases and J shed 5 bases, with 12 bases lying between them. CDR3 in DNA: TGCGCCAGCAGCTTGGATCCTAGTCCGAACAATGAGCAGTTCTTC. Amino acids: CASSLDPSPNNEQFF.

This clonotype was observed a few times. DNA of the CDR3: TGTGCCAGCTGGGGACTAGCGGGGAAAGAGCAGTACTTC. Translated: CASWGLAGKEQYF. This chain joins TRBV28 and TRBJ2-7; 13 bases fit TRBD2. V dropped 8 bases and J dropped 7; count of bases not matched to a gene: 5. The CDR3 spans 13 residues. CDR1 MDHEN and CDR2 SYDVKM come from the germline V gene.

The chain recombines TRBV10-3 with TRBJ1-5; 8 nucleotides agree with TRBD1. With 0 bases clipped from V and 11 bases from J, the junction kept 3 bases outside the gene matches. Germline V lookup: CDR1 ENHRY, CDR2 SYGVKD. The CDR3 covers 13 residues. The chain's CDR3 is CAISESTQGAQHF. Here the CDR3 DNA reads TGTGCCATCAGTGAGTCGACACAGGGGGCCCAGCATTTT.

This clonotype was detected only a few times. The chain joins TRBV27 to TRBJ2-3; 9 nucleotides align to TRBD1. This CDR3 region has 14 residues. From germline, CDR1 is MNHEY and CDR2 SMNVEV (reference sequence). The trim removed 6 bases at V and 6 bases at J, leaving 7 bases unmatched. CDR3 sequence reads: CASRKGQGWDTQYF. The CDR3 DNA is TGTGCCAGCAGAAAGGGACAGGGATGGGATACGCAGTATTTT.

The chain is built from TRBV6-1 and TRBJ2-3; D is unclear. V was cut by 6 bases and J by 2 bases, with 15 bases left in between. Germline V gene lookup returns CDR1 MNHNS and CDR2 SASEGT. CDR3 length equals 15 residues. The chain's CDR3 is CASSERTVATDTQYF. The CDR3 DNA reads TGTGCCAGCAGCGAAAGGACGGTCGCCACAGATACGCAGTATTTT.

This clonotype was seen ten or more times. The V gene is TRBV20-1, the J gene TRBJ2-5, with 9 bases fitting TRBD2. CDR1 and CDR2 (germline): DFQATT, SNEGSKA (reference sequence). This CDR3 has 14 amino acids. V was pared by 3 bases and J by 4 bases, with 6 bases of the junction left unmatched. The CDR3 region has the DNA TGCAGTGCTAGTCACCTAGCGGGGACAGAGACCCAGTACTTC. Its translation: CSASHLAGTETQYF.

Details on this clonotype: One junction end does not reproduce the germline sequence, and a read error may be involved. V is TRBV20-1 and J is TRBJ2-1; TRBD2 matches at 7 bases. Germline V gene sequence: CDR1 DFQATT, CDR2 SNEGSKA (reference sequence). The CDR3 is 16 residues long. The CDR3 DNA reads TGCAGTGCTAGGTGGACTAGTGAGACGACCTACAACGAGCAGTTCTTC. It is translated as CSARWTSETTYNEQFF.

For this clonotype: At one end the junction does not follow the germline gene, possibly because of a read error. The rearrangement joins TRBV6-2 or TRBV6-3 to TRBJ2-7, with 9 bases matching TRBD1. This CDR3 spans 14 amino acids. The germline V gene has CDR1 MNHEY and CDR2 SVGEGT. DNA for the CDR3: TGTACCAGCAGTCCCCGGACAGGGGCCTACGAGCAGTACTTC. Residues: CTSSPRTGAYEQYF.

The sample holds a few counts of this clonotype. V and J are TRBV5-1 and TRBJ2-4; no firm D call. Deletions cut 4 bases from V and 0 bases from J, with 11 bases between. Germline CDR1 is SGHRS and CDR2 is YFSETQ. There are 15 residues in the CDR3. The CDR3 coding sequence is TGCGCCAGCAGCACTTACGCGGTAGCCAAAAACATTCAGTACTTC. This translates into CASSTYAVAKNIQYF.

The rearrangement links TRBV3-1 to TRBJ2-7; D is ambiguous. V lost 2 bases to trimming and J lost 4 bases, with 15 bases between them. CDR3 length: 15 amino acids. CDR1 and CDR2 from the germline V gene are LGHDT and YNNKEL (reference sequence). The CDR3 DNA reads as TGTGCCAGCAGCCAACCGAGTTTCGAGAGTTACGAGCAGTACTTC. Amino acid sequence: CASSQPSFESYEQYF.

In its sample, this clonotype was seen once. V usage is TRBV18 and J usage is TRBJ2-1, with D perhaps TRBD2 (5 bases). Near its end, the DNA agrees better with TRBJ2-7, so the J call may be wrong. The CDR3 consists of 13 residues. Germline lookup yields CDR1 KGHSH and CDR2 LQKENI. For the CDR3, the DNA is TGTGCCAGCTCACCACCTCAGAGGGAGGAGCAGTACTTC. Translation gives CASSPPQREEQYF.

This clonotype was counted at least ten times. The chain carries TRBV5-1 and TRBJ2-7; D call uncertain. From germline, CDR1 is SGHRS and CDR2 YFSETQ. Trimming left V 2 bases short and J 3 bases short, with 6 bases between. The length of the CDR3 is 12 residues. The CDR3 nucleotides are TGCGCCAGCAGCTTAGACTTCTACGAGCAGTACTTC. It yields the protein CASSLDFYEQYF.

This chain connects TRBV27 to TRBJ2-4, with TRBD1 identical over 10 bases. The V and J ends lost 5 bases and 0 bases, in that order; junction bases with no gene match: 4. CDR3 size: 16 residues. CDR1 is MNHEY, CDR2 SMNVEV, per germline (reference sequence). The CDR3 DNA follows: TGTGCCAGCAGTGAAGGGACAGGGGTAGCCAAAAACATTCAGTACTTC. Translation gives CASSEGTGVAKNIQYF.

This clonotype has more than one count but fewer than ten. In DNA, the CDR3 is TGTGCCAGCAGCGAACCCGGGACGGGATATGGCTACACCTTC. Protein product: CASSEPGTGYGYTF. The rearrangement uses TRBV2 and TRBJ1-2, with D possibly matching TRBD1 (5 bases). The CDR3 spans 14 residues. Germline V gene data show CDR1 as SNHLY and CDR2 as FYNNEI. V was shortened by 6 bases and J by 5 bases, with 16 bases between the two germline ends.

The chain recombines TRBV20-1 with TRBJ2-2; tentative D call: TRBD2 (6 bases). Germline CDR1 and CDR2: DFQATT and SNEGSKA (reference sequence). There are 13 residues in the CDR3. V was pared by 3 bases and J by 8 bases, with 13 bases between. CDR3 amino acids: CSARAAGRGELFF. DNA for the CDR3: TGCAGTGCTAGGGCCGCGGGGCGAGGGGAGCTGTTTTTT.

The V and J genes are TRBV5-5 and TRBJ2-3; 9 nucleotides line up with TRBD1. The germline gives CDR1 SGHKS, CDR2 YYEKEE (reference sequence). The CDR3 runs 18 residues. The V gene end was trimmed by 1 base and the J gene end by 5 bases; junction bases not matched to a gene: 14. The CDR3 region is CASSLRAGQGLFGDTQYF. The CDR3 nucleotides read TGTGCCAGCAGCTTGCGGGCGGGACAGGGCCTATTTGGAGATACGCAGTATTTT.

V usage is TRBV12-3 or TRBV12-4 and J usage is TRBJ2-2, with unresolved D. V was trimmed by 3 bases and J by 6 bases, leaving 5 bases between them. The CDR3 consists of 12 residues. The CDR3 DNA is TGTGCCAGCAGTTTGGGCTCCGGGGAGCTGTTTTTT. Translation: CASSLGSGELFF.

In its sample, this clonotype was seen a few times. In DNA, the CDR3 is TGTGCCAGCAGTTACGGTCCATCGCAGACCTACAATGAGCAGTTCTTC. It is translated as CASSYGPSQTYNEQFF. The chain joins TRBV6-5 to TRBJ2-1; D is undetermined. The CDR3 totals 16 residues. The germline CDR1 and CDR2 sequences are MNHEY and SVGAGI. The V end was cut by 2 bases, the J end by 2 bases, with 13 bases between.

In its sample, this clonotype was seen many times. The V gene is TRBV7-2, the J gene TRBJ2-3; D unclear. Trimming pared 0 bases from V and 2 bases from J, leaving 3 bases between. CDR1 and CDR2 from the germline V gene are SGHTA and FQGNSA. The CDR3 totals 13 residues. The DNA of the CDR3 is TGTGCCAGCAGCTTAGCCATCACAGATACGCAGTATTTT. Protein product: CASSLAITDTQYF.

This clonotype was detected a few times. This chain joins TRBV7-2 and TRBJ2-7, with a tentative D call TRBD2 (7 bases). CDR1 and CDR2 (germline): SGHTA, FQGNSA. V was cut by 4 bases and J by 1 base, with 14 bases left in between. The CDR3 has 15 amino acids. CDR3 protein: CASSSSGGGSYEQYF. As DNA, the CDR3 is TGTGCCAGCAGCTCCTCGGGGGGCGGGTCCTACGAGCAGTACTTC.

The V gene is TRBV2, the J gene TRBJ2-4; unclear D gene. Trimming removed 10 bases from V and 0 bases from J, with 13 bases in between. Germline V gives CDR1 SNHLY, CDR2 FYNNEI. The length of the CDR3 is 14 residues. CDR3: CANKTDLAKNIQYF. In nucleotides, the CDR3 is TGTGCCAACAAGACGGACCTAGCCAAAAACATTCAGTACTTC.

This chain uses TRBV29-1 with TRBJ2-1; TRBD1 might be the D (5 bases). This CDR3 has 11 residues. With 8 bases removed from V and 6 bases from J, the gap between germline ends came to 11 bases. From germline, CDR1 is SQVTM and CDR2 ANQGSEA. CDR3 protein: CSTRQSNEQFF. The CDR3 DNA reads TGCAGCACCCGACAGAGCAATGAGCAGTTCTTC.